This T cell receptor beta chain was identified in a study of T cells after posttransplantation cyclophosphamide. Some clones are missing from TCRdb's copy, which holds only in-frame ones; the method was immunoSEQ multiplex PCR. The sample lists more than 30,000 clones, approximately 90% seen once, with 0.2% to 0.3% in the top ten. CDR1 is SGHRS and CDR2 is YFSETQ in the germline V gene. The V and J ends lost 5 bases and 0 bases respectively, with 8 bases between them. The CDR3 totals 13 residues. Study results and caveats: Donor CD8+ memory clones often dominated recipient blood repertoires at later times. Recipient CMV seropositivity and CMV reactivation strongly tracked TRB clonality.

In the case of this clone: Its antigen is as yet unknown.

The naive gate required viable CD3+CD4+ or CD3+CD8+ cells with CCR7+CD45RA+CD45RO-CD95-CD27+CD28+ phenotype. Peripheral blood was collected from the related graft donor on the marrow donation day. This clonotype was obtained from a woman aged 60-75 years in good health, CMV-negative, and a related stem cell transplant donor. The chain carries TRBV5-1 and TRBJ1-2; the D is unclear. The sequenced sample consisted of naive CD4+ T cells sorted from PBMCs. CDR3 coding DNA: TGCGCCAGCAGACCTCCTACTAACTATGGCTACACCTTC. Translating gives CASRPPTNYGYTF.